These 18 T cell receptor beta chains originate from one sample sequenced in a study of human T cells and chemical hapten exposure. From the RACE reads, TCRdb called clonotypes with MiXCR, one entry per CDR3 protein. This table has tens of thousands of distinct CDR3 sequences, 9.8% appearing once. As to time point: patch test 1, 2 weeks after DPC sensitization. Stated treatment: therapeutic diphenylcyclopropenone sensitization with weekly scalp DPC. Material: whole blood, obtained in connection with sensitization to the hapten diphenylcyclopropenone (DPC). The source of these receptors is a woman aged 40 to 50 with alopecia areata. Some clones in this sample may be carry-over from other donors' samples.

This clonotype was seen repeatedly, ten times or more. The chain links TRBV7-9 to TRBJ2-3; 15 bases fit TRBD2. V shed 4 bases, J shed 1 base, and the junction held 9 bases outside the gene matches. The V gene's germline CDR1 is SEHNR and CDR2 FQNEAQ (reference sequence). CDR3 length equals 19 residues. The CDR3 spells CASSSWTSGGASGTDTQYF. The CDR3 region has the DNA TGTGCCAGCAGCTCCTGGACTAGCGGGGGGGCCTCTGGCACAGATACGCAGTATTTT. The entire variable domain, with the rest obtained from reference TRBV7-9 and TRBJ2-3, is as follows: DTGVSQNPRHKITKRGQNVTFRCDPISEHNRLYWYRQTLGQGPEFLTYFQNEAQLEKSRLLSDRFSAERPKGSFSTLEIQRTEQGDSAMYLCASSSWTSGGASGTDTQYFGPGTRLTVL.

As for this clonotype: Given a much more abundant clone one base away, this may be a read error. This chain uses TRBV6-5 with TRBJ1-2; D ambiguous. The V and J ends lost 5 bases and 13 bases respectively, with 20 bases between them. Germline V gene sequence: CDR1 MNHEY, CDR2 SVGAGI. CDR3 length equals 13 residues. The CDR3 DNA follows: TGTGCCAGCAGTCACGGCCCCCGGCTAGGTTGCACCTTC. Encoded protein: CASSHGPRLGCTF.

Concerning this clonotype itself: This could be a read error, since a much larger clone is one nucleotide away. The rearrangement links TRBV7-9 to TRBJ1-1; TRBD1 is a possible D gene (5 bases). The CDR3 is 19 residues long. Germline-derived CDR1 and CDR2 are SEHNR and FQNEAQ (reference sequence). CDR3 sequence: CASSPGDSRVPVINTQAFF. The CDR3 DNA sequence: TGTGCCAGCAGCCCCGGTGATAGCAGGGTTCCTGTAATTAACACTCAAGCTTTCTTT.

This clonotype occurred many times. This sequence joins TRBV7-2 and TRBJ2-7; D possibly corresponds to TRBD1 (6 bases). V gave up 9 bases and J gave up 7 bases, with 19 bases separating them. Germline V lookup: CDR1 SGHTA, CDR2 FQGNSA. The CDR3 is made up of 13 amino acids. The CDR3: CASINDRRKEQYF. CDR3 nucleotide sequence: TGTGCCAGTATTAATGACAGGCGTAAAGAGCAGTACTTC.

This clonotype turned up a few times. V usage is TRBV3-1 and J usage is TRBJ1-6, with TRBD1 matching 11 bases. V trimming: 5 bases; J trimming: 10 bases; junction bases outside the gene matches: 4. The CDR3 contains 14 residues. Germline CDR1 is LGHDT and CDR2 is YNNKEL (reference sequence). The CDR3: CASSVGQGVSPLHF. As DNA, the CDR3 is TGTGCCAGCAGCGTGGGACAGGGGGTATCACCCCTCCACTTT.

The chain links TRBV4-1 to TRBJ2-7; the D gene could be TRBD1 or TRBD2 (5 bases each). V was clipped by 4 bases and J by 3 bases, with 16 bases between them. The length of the CDR3 is 15 residues. Germline V gives CDR1 MGHRA, CDR2 YSYEKL. The CDR3 region is CASSRSMTAVYEQYF. The DNA for the CDR3 is TGCGCCAGCAGCCGTTCAATGACAGCGGTCTACGAGCAGTACTTC.

The rearrangement joins TRBV7-9 to TRBJ2-7; D uncertain. The CDR3 sequence is 12 residues long. Germline values: CDR1 SEHNR, CDR2 FQNEAQ (reference sequence). The ends were cut back, 1 base at V and 9 bases at J, with 10 bases in the middle. This CDR3 is CASSLVTLGQYF. The CDR3 nucleotides are TGTGCCAGCAGCTTAGTGACACTTGGGCAGTACTTC.

This clonotype was seen at least ten times. V usage is TRBV4-1 and J usage is TRBJ1-2; weak D call: TRBD1 (5 bases). CDR3 size: 17 residues. Germline CDR1 MGHRA, CDR2 YSYEKL. V lost 0 bases and J 8 bases, leaving 22 bases between the germline ends. CDR3 coding DNA: TGCGCCAGCAGCCAAGAATCCGTCAGGGCCGTGGGGAACGGCTACACCTTC. This codes for CASSQESVRAVGNGYTF.

This clonotype was found many times. The V gene is TRBV11-2, the J gene TRBJ1-1; D uncertain. Trimming shortened V by 0 bases and J by 5 bases, and 16 bases separated the two germline ends. The CDR3 totals 16 residues. Germline CDR1 is SGHAT and CDR2 is FQNNGV. The CDR3 coding sequence is TGTGCCAGCAGCTTAGATGCAACAGTCAGAGCAACTGAAGCTTTCTTT. Translated: CASSLDATVRATEAFF.

This clonotype was picked up a small number of times. The chain joins TRBV6-1 to TRBJ2-6; weak D call: TRBD1 (5 bases). In germline, CDR1 is MNHNS, CDR2 SASEGT. CDR3 length equals 15 residues. The germline V and J ends were trimmed by 10 bases and 0 bases, with 13 bases remaining between them. CDR3: CAIQGHYSGANVLTF. The CDR3 DNA reads as TGTGCCATCCAAGGACATTACTCTGGGGCCAACGTCCTGACTTTC.

In its sample, this clonotype was seen many times. The chain couples TRBV6-2 or TRBV6-3 to TRBJ2-7; possibly TRBD1 for D (6 bases). The CDR3 spans 13 residues. V was shortened by 6 bases and J by 4 bases, with 13 bases between the two germline ends. Germline CDR1 MNHEY, CDR2 SVGEGT. The CDR3 region is CASSLGQMYEQYF. The CDR3 coding sequence is TGTGCCAGCAGCCTCGGACAGATGTACGAGCAGTACTTC.

The table lists this clonotype with many counts. The J gene is TRBJ1-4, the V gene TRBV7-2; D unclear. CDR1 is SGHTA, CDR2 FQGNSA, per germline. Trimming took 0 bases from V and 10 from J, leaving 12 bases between them. The CDR3 has 14 amino acids. CDR3 nucleotide sequence: TGTGCCAGCAGCTTAGCTGTACACTCTGGAAAACTGTTTTTT. It translates to CASSLAVHSGKLFF.

In its sample, this clonotype was seen a few times. The rearrangement joins TRBV11-2 to TRBJ2-1; 10 nucleotides match TRBD2. The V gene end was trimmed by 8 bases and the J gene end by 3 bases; junction bases not matched to a gene: 1. This CDR3 contains 13 residues. Germline CDR1 and CDR2: SGHAT and FQNNGV. CDR3 sequence: CASLAGDYNEQFF. DNA for the CDR3: TGTGCCAGCCTAGCGGGGGACTACAATGAGCAGTTCTTC.

This clonotype was seen at least ten times. The chain links TRBV28 to TRBJ2-7; D is ambiguous. V dropped 2 bases and J dropped 4 bases, with 3 bases sitting between them. CDR1 is MDHEN, CDR2 SYDVKM, per germline. This CDR3 region has 11 residues. CDR3 protein: CASSLRYEQYF. In nucleotides, the CDR3 is TGTGCCAGCAGTTTACGGTACGAGCAGTACTTC.

This clonotype appeared many times. This chain joins TRBV7-2 and TRBJ2-5; the D gene is possibly TRBD2 (7 bases). The germline V gene has CDR1 SGHTA and CDR2 FQGNSA. The CDR3 runs to 15 residues. V was trimmed by 5 bases and J by 4 bases, leaving 17 bases between them. The DNA of the CDR3 is TGTGCCAGCAGCCCAAATGGGGGGGGCGTAGAGACCCAGTACTTC. It yields the protein CASSPNGGGVETQYF. The whole variable domain, filled in from reference TRBV7-2 and TRBJ2-5, reads GAGVSQSPSNKVTEKGKDVELRCDPISGHTALYWYRQSLGQGLEFLIYFQGNSAPDKSGLPSDRFSAERTGGSVSTLTIQRTQQEDSAVYLCASSPNGGGVETQYFGPGTRLLVL.

In this sample, this clonotype turned up many times. The V and J genes are TRBV9 and TRBJ2-1; D gene uncertain. CDR3 length: 15 residues. Trimming left V 4 bases short and J 8 bases short, with 19 bases between. The germline CDR1 and CDR2 sequences are SGDLS and YYNGEE. The CDR3 here is CASSPPGSLADEQFF. CDR3 DNA: TGTGCCAGCAGCCCCCCGGGTAGTTTGGCGGATGAGCAGTTCTTC.

This clonotype appeared many times. This sequence joins TRBV20-1 and TRBJ1-4; 7 bases line up with TRBD1. In germline, CDR1 is DFQATT, CDR2 SNEGSKA (reference sequence). The CDR3 is 16 residues long. V dropped 1 base and J dropped 5; count of bases not matched to a gene: 10. The CDR3 region has the DNA TGCAGTGCTAGAGTGACAGGGCCGCTAGGGAATGAAAAACTGTTTTTT. Translating it yields CSARVTGPLGNEKLFF.

About this clonotype itself: This may stem from a read error, because a much larger clone lies one nucleotide away. This sequence joins TRBV7-6 and TRBJ2-7, with 10 bases matching TRBD1. The CDR3 totals 12 residues. J was trimmed by 7 bases and V by 5 bases; bases with no gene match: 2. CDR1 and CDR2 (germline): SGHVS, FNYEAQ. The CDR3 loop reads CASSGTGEEQYF. The CDR3 nucleotides read TGTGCCAGCAGCGGGACAGGGGAAGAGCAGTACTTC.